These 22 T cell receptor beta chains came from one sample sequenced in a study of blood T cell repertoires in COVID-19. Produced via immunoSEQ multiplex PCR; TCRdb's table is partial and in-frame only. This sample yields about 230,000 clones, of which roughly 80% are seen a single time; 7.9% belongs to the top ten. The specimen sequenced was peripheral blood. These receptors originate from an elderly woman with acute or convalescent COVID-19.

The CDR3 coding sequence is TGTGCCATCAGTGACGGACAGGGGAACTACGAGCAGTACTTC. This gives the protein CAISDGQGNYEQYF. V usage is TRBV10-3 and J usage is TRBJ2-7, with 9 bases identical to TRBD1. This CDR3 contains 14 residues. V shed 3 bases and J 3 bases; nucleotides not matched to a gene: 3. In germline, CDR1 is ENHRY, CDR2 SYGVKD.

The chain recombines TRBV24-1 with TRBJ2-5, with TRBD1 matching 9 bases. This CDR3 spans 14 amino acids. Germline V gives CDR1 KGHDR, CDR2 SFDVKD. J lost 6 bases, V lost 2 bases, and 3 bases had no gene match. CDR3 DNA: TGTGCCACCAGTGATTCACAGGGGGCACAGACCCAGTACTTC. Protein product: CATSDSQGAQTQYF.

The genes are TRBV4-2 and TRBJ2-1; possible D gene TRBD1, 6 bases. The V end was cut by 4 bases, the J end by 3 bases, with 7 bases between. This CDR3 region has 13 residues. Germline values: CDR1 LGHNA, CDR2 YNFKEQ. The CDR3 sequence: CASSLTGYNEQFF. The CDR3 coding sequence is TGTGCCAGCAGCCTGACAGGCTACAATGAGCAGTTCTTC.

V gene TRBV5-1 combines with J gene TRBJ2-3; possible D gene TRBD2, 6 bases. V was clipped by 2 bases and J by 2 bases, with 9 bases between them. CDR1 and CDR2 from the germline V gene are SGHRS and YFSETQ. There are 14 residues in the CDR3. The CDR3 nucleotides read TGCGCCAGCAGCTTACGCGGGGACACAGATACGCAGTATTTT. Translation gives CASSLRGDTDTQYF.

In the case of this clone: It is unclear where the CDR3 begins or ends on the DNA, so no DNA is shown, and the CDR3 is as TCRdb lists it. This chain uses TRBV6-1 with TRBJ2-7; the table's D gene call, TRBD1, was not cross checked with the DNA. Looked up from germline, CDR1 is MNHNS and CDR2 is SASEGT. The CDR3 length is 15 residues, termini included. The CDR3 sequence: CASSSTFGQGSPGYF.

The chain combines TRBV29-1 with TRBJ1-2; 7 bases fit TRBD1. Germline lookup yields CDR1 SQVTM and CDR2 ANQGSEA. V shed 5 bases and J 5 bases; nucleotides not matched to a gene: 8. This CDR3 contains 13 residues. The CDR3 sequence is CSVSNTGVYGYTF. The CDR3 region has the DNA TGCAGCGTTAGTAACACAGGGGTTTATGGCTACACCTTC.

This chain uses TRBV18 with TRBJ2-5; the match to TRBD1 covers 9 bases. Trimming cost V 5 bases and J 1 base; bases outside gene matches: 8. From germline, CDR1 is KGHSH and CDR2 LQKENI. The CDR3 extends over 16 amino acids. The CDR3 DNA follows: TGTGCCAGCTCAGATCGGGACAGGGCCATCCAAGAGACCCAGTACTTC. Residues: CASSDRDRAIQETQYF.

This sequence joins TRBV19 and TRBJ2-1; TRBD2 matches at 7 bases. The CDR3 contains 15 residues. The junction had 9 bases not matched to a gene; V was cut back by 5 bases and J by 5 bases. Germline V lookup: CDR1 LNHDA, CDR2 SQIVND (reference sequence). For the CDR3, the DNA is TGTGCCAGTAGTCCTGGCGGGAGTTTCCACAATGAGCAGTTCTTC. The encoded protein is CASSPGGSFHNEQFF.

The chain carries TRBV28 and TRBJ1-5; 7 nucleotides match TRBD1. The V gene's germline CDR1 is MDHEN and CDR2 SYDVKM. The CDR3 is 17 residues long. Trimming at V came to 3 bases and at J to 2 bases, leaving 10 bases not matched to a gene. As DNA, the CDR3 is TGTGCCAGCAGTTTTCTTGGGCAGGGGGTTGGCAATCAGCCCCAGCATTTT. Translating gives CASSFLGQGVGNQPQHF.

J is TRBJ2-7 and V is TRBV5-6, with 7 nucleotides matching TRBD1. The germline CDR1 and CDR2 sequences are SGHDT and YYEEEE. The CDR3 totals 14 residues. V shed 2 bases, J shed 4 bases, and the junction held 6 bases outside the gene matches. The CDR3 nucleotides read TGTGCCAGCAGCTTAGAGGGGGCGGTGTACGAGCAGTACTTC. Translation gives CASSLEGAVYEQYF.

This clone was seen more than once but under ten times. The CDR3 DNA is TGTGCCAGTAAAGCGGGAGGAGACACAGATACGCAGTATTTT. Translation: CASKAGGDTDTQYF. The V call is TRBV19, the J call TRBJ2-3, with 9 nucleotides matching TRBD2. The germline V gene has CDR1 LNHDA and CDR2 SQIVND (reference sequence). The CDR3 has 14 residues. Trimming cost V 7 bases and J 2 bases; bases outside gene matches: 4. The whole variable domain, filled in from reference TRBV19 and TRBJ2-3, reads DGGITQSPKYLFRKEGQNVTLSCEQNLNHDAMYWYRQDPGQGLRLIYYSQIVNDFQKGDIAEGYSVSREKKESFPLTVTSAQKNPTAFYLCASKAGGDTDTQYFGPGTRLTVL.

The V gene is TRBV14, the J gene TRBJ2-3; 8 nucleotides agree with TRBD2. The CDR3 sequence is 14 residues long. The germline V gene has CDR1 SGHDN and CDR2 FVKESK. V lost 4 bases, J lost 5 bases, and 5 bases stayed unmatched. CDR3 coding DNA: TGTGCCAGCAGCCCGCTCCTAGCGGGAGATACGCAGTATTTT. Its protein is CASSPLLAGDTQYF.

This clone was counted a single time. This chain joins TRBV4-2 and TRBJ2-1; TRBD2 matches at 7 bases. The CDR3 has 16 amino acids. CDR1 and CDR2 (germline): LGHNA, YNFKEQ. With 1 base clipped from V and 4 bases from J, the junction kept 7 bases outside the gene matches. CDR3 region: CASSQGDLSGYNEQFF. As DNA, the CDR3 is TGTGCCAGCAGCCAAGGGGATCTTAGCGGGTACAATGAGCAGTTCTTC.

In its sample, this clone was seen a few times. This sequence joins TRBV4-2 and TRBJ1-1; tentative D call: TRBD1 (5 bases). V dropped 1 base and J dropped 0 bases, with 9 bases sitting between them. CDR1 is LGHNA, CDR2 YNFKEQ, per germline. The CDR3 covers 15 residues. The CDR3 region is CASSQAGVLNTEAFF. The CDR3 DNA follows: TGTGCCAGCAGCCAAGCGGGGGTACTGAACACTGAAGCTTTCTTT.

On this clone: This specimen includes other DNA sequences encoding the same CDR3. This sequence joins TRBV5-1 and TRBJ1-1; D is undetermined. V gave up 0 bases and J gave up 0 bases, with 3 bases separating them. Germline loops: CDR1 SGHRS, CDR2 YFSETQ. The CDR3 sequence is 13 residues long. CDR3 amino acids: CASSLAVNTEAFF. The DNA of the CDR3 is TGCGCCAGCAGCTTGGCCGTGAACACTGAAGCTTTCTTT.

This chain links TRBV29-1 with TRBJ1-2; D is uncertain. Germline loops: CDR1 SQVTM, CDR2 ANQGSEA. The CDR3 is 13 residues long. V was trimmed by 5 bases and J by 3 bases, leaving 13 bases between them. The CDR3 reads CSVTGGFDYGYTF. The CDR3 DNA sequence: TGCAGCGTTACTGGCGGTTTCGACTATGGCTACACCTTC.

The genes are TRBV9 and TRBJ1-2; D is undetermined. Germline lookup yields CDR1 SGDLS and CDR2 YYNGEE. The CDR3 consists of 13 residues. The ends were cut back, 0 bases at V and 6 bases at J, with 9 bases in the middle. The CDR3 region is CASSVVDNDGYTF. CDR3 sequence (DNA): TGTGCCAGCAGCGTAGTCGACAACGATGGCTACACCTTC.

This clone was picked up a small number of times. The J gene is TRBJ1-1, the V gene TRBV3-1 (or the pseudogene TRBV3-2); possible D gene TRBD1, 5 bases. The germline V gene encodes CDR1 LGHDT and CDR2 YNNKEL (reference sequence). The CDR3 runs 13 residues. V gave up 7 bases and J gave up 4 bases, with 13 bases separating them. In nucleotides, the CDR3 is TGTGCCAGCAACCCACTGGGGGGCACTGAAGCTTTCTTT. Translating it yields CASNPLGGTEAFF.

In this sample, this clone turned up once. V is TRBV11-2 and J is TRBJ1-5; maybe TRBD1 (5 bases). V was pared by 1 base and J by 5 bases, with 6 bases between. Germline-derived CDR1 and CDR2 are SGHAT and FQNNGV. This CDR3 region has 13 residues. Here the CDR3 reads CASSLGGDQPQHF. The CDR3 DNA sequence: TGTGCCAGCAGCTTAGGGGGGGATCAGCCCCAGCATTTT. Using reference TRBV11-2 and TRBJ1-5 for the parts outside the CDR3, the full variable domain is EAGVAQSPRYKIIEKRQSVAFWCNPISGHATLYWYQQILGQGPKLLIQFQNNGVVDDSQLPKDRFSAERLKGVDSTLKIQPAKLEDSAVYLCASSLGGDQPQHFGDGTRLSIL.

This CDR3 reads CASSEGTGFGQPQHF. The DNA of the CDR3 is TGTGCCAGCAGTGAAGGGACAGGGTTTGGGCAGCCCCAGCATTTT. The V call is TRBV6-1, the J call TRBJ1-5, with TRBD1 identical over 8 bases. Germline V gene sequence: CDR1 MNHNS, CDR2 SASEGT. The CDR3 has 15 residues. V lost 1 base to trimming and J lost 7 bases; unmatched junction nucleotides: 6.

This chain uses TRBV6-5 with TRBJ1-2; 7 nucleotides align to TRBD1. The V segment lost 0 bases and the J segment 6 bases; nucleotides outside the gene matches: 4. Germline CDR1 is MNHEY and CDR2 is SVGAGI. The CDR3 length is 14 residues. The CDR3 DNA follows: TGTGCCAGCAGTTACTCGACAGGGAGGAATGGCTACACCTTC. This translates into CASSYSTGRNGYTF.

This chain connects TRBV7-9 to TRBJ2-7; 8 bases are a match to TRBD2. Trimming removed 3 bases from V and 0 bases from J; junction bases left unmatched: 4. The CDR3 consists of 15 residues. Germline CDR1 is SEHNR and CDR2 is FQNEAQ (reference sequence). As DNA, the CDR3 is TGTGCCAGCAGCTTTAGCGGGGTAAGCTCCTACGAGCAGTACTTC. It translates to CASSFSGVSSYEQYF.